This T cell receptor beta chain was observed in a study of blood T cell repertoires in COVID-19. Study background: T cells, B-cell-depleted T cells, or PBMCs provided the cDNA or gDNA that served as material.

Methods used by the authors: Reference gene primer amplification yielded estimated nucleated cell counts. Using immunoSEQ multiplex PCR, the repertoire was profiled, and TCRdb retains in-frame clones only, with some absent. V and J calls and clone size are as listed in that table; D and trimming were resolved from the DNA. There are 110,000 to 150,000 clones in the sample; 85% to 90% occur only once, and roughly 4% lies in the top ten. Germline V gene data show CDR1 as SGHNT and CDR2 as YYREEE (reference sequence). The CDR3 is 11 amino acids. V was clipped by 6 bases and J by 1 base, with 3 bases between them.

The sample consisted of peripheral blood. This sequence joins TRBV5-4 and TRBJ2-3; D gene uncertain. The clonotype originates from a middle-aged woman with acute or convalescent COVID-19. The CDR3 DNA reads as TGTGCCAGCACCGGCACAGATACGCAGTATTTT. Protein product: CASTGTDTQYF.